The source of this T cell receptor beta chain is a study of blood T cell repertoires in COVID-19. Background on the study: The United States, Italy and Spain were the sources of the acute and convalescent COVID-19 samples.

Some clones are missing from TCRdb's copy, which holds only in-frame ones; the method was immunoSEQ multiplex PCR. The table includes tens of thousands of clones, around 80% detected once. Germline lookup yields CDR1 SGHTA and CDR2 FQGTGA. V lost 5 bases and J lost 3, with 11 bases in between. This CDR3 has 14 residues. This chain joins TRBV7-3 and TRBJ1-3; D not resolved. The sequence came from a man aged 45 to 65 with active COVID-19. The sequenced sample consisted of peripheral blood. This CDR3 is CASSHRGGGNTIYF. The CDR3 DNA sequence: TGTGCCAGCAGCCACCGGGGTGGTGGAAACACCATATATTTT. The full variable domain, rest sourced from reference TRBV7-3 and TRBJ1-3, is GAGVSQTPSNKVTEKGKYVELRCDPISGHTALYWYRQSLGQGPEFLIYFQGTGAADDSGLPNDRFFAVRPEGSVSTLKIQRTERGDSAVYLCASSHRGGGNTIYFGEGSWLTVV.